Given below is one T cell receptor beta chain in context. Its specificity is unknown. Germline V gene data show CDR1 as SNHLY and CDR2 as FYNNEI. V was shortened by 4 bases and J by 5 bases, with 21 bases between the two germline ends. The CDR3 is 17 residues long. This record comes from a study of vaccination and CD4 T cells after COVID-19. Study-level information: Convalescent participants consisted of six males and four females, two being Hispanic. Post-vaccine sample collection happened at a median of approximately 10 weeks after dose two, ranging 14 to 241.

The sample's treatment: roughly 11-day PBMC culture with coronavirus spike peptide pools or control peptides (ViraFEST assay). An Oncomine TCR Beta short-read assay was used to sequence the DNA from cultured CD4+ T cells. From cultured CD4+ T cells, genomic DNA was extracted. In TCRdb, the PCR reads were re-called with MiXCR into one record per CDR3 protein. The sample yields roughly 4,000 distinct CDR3 sequences, roughly 21% seen once. The source material was CD4+ T cells from blood, cultured in vitro. The clonotype comes from a human donor who had recovered from COVID-19. The chain recombines TRBV2 with TRBJ1-5; TRBD1 is a possible D gene (5 bases). The DNA of the CDR3 is TGTGCCAGCAGTGCACTTGGCGGGACGGGAATCTATCAGCCCCAGCATTTT. It codes for CASSALGGTGIYQPQHF.